This T cell receptor beta chain was found in a study of TIL therapy for anti-PD-1-resistant metastatic lung cancer. In the case of this clone: Its antigen is unknown.

Whole-study results and caveats: The cohort had more treatment-naive, never-smoker and oncogene-addicted patients than typical.

Germline V CDR1 and CDR2: SGHAT, FQNNGV. Trimming took off 0 bases at V and 2 bases at J, with 17 bases between the two ends. The CDR3 has 18 amino acids. The libraries were made with immunoSEQ v3. Sequencing used immunoSEQ multiplex PCR; TCRdb keeps in-frame clones, though not all of them. The table has about 43,000 clones, 70% to 80% seen once. The time point: pre-treatment sample, taken before nivolumab and TIL therapy. Patients were adults with stage 4 NSCLC. This sequence joins TRBV11-2 and TRBJ2-1; D unclear. This specimen was blood, taken at baseline. The sequence derives from a man between 70 and 80 years old with non-small cell lung cancer. The CDR3 here is CASSLDPVQSFTYNEQFF. The CDR3 DNA reads TGTGCCAGCAGCTTAGACCCGGTCCAGAGCTTTACCTACAATGAGCAGTTCTTC.